The present TCR beta chain was sequenced within a study of T cell repertoires in cytomegalovirus infection (dated by TCRdb to the late 2010s). The study in broad terms: Donor HLA type was relevant to the analysis, because carriage of CMV infection together with the matching HLA type was indicated by public TCR beta signatures. Overall study outcomes, separate from this receptor: The ex vivo response was dominated by HLA-C-restricted CMV-specific TCR beta clonotypes, and the single most frequent clonotype in two of eight donors was supplied by these HLA-C-restricted clonotypes. In both this cohort and an independent 352-donor cohort, the cumulative frequency of public TCR beta family members distinguished carriers of CMV infection plus the relevant HLA type.

CDR1 and CDR2 were assigned from the germline V gene (reference sequence) as DFQATT and SNEGSKA. The CDR3 covers 14 residues, taking in both the cysteine and the phenylalanine. The CDR3 DNA has 42 bases and is translated from base 1. From V the trimming removes 6 bases and from J it removes 2 bases, while the gene matches leave 9 bases of the junction unaccounted for. The sample was run on an Illumina HiSeq 1500. TCRdb reran the public reads through fastp at Q25 and MiXCR, keeping productive beta chains. Every distinct CDR3 protein forms one entry, paired with its most common genes and DNA. The sample table shows some 700,000 distinct CDR3 sequences, and approximately 34% are seen once. The leading ten clones occupy around 2.6% of the sample. This clonotype was recorded a few times. It lacks a known antigen. No base quality values were provided; no much bigger clone lies one nucleotide off.

This receptor was identified in a human donor in good health (CMV status not recorded). Some clones in this sample may be carry-over from other donors' samples. Recombination joined TRBV20-1 with TRBJ2-7, with 8 central nucleotides matching TRBD2. The sequenced material came from PBMCs. CDR3 sequence: CSARNPGLAYEQYF. The DNA sequence reads TGCAGTGCCAGAAACCCGGGACTAGCCTACGAGCAGTACTTC.